This T cell receptor beta chain stems from a study of blood T cell repertoires in COVID-19. The V and J ends lost 3 bases and 3 bases, in that order; junction bases with no gene match: 5. In germline, CDR1 is SNHLY, CDR2 FYNNEI. The CDR3 covers 15 residues. In the original analysis: Cell counts per sample came from amplifying reference gene primers. TCRdb's copy holds only in-frame clones and misses some; the assay was immunoSEQ multiplex PCR. The V and J calls and the clone size are those of that table, but D and trimming were determined from the DNA. Of approximately 150,000 clones listed, more than 75% are singletons.

Input material: peripheral blood. This sequence originates from a man older than 75 with acute or convalescent COVID-19. The chain is built from TRBV2 and TRBJ2-7, with 10 bases matching TRBD1. The CDR3 region is CASSEDRGYLYEQYF. In DNA, the CDR3 is TGTGCCAGCAGTGAGGACAGGGGGTACCTCTACGAGCAGTACTTC.